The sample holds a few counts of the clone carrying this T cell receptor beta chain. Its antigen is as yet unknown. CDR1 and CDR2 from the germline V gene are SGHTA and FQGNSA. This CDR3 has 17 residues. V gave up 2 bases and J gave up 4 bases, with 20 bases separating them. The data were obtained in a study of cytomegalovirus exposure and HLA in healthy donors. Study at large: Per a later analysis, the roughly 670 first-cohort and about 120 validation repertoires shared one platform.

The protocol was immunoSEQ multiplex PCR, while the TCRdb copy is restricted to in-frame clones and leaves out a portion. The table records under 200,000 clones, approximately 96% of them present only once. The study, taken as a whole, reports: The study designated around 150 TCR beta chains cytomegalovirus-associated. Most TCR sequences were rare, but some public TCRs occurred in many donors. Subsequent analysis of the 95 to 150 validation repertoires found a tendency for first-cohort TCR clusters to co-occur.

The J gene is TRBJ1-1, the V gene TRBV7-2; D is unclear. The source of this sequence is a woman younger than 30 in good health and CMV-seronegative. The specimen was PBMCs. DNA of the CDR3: TGTGCCAGCAGCTTATTATCCCACTCGAACAGTTTCACTGAAGCTTTCTTT. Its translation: CASSLLSHSNSFTEAFF.